The 29 T cell receptor beta chains given below trace back to one sample, sequenced in a study of neurological immune-mediated disorders. TCRdb reprocessed the 5' RACE reads with MiXCR, giving one entry per CDR3 protein. The sample yields more than 30,000 distinct CDR3 sequences, 4.6% seen once. The sample taken for sequencing was PBMCs. These receptors were taken from a man younger than 30 in good health.

This clonotype was observed many times. This sequence joins TRBV19 and TRBJ1-5; D unclear. This CDR3 region has 17 residues. Trimming stripped 6 bases from V and 0 bases from J, with 18 bases between. Germline V CDR1 and CDR2: LNHDA, SQIVND (reference sequence). In DNA, the CDR3 is TGTGCCAGTAGATGGAGGTTTACCGAACATAGCAATCAGCCCCAGCATTTT. Its translation is CASRWRFTEHSNQPQHF.

This clonotype was seen many times. The CDR3: CASSYSSGETQYF. CDR3 coding DNA: TGTGCCAGCTCATATTCGTCCGGAGAGACCCAGTACTTC. This chain connects TRBV18 to TRBJ2-5, with D uncertain. Between the trimmed V and J ends, which lost 5 bases and 4 bases, there was a span of 11 bases. The CDR3 is 13 amino acids. Germline assignment: CDR1 KGHSH and CDR2 LQKENI.

This clonotype was detected ten times or more. This chain links TRBV5-1 with TRBJ2-7; D gene unclear. The CDR3 is 13 residues long. V lost 3 bases and J 3 bases, leaving 10 bases between the germline ends. Germline V lookup: CDR1 SGHRS, CDR2 YFSETQ. The CDR3 nucleotides are TGCGCCAGCAGCTCGGGCCCAAACTACGAGCAGTACTTC. Residues: CASSSGPNYEQYF. Full variable domain (missing parts from reference TRBV5-1 and TRBJ2-7): KAGVTQTPRYLIKTRGQQVTLSCSPISGHRSVSWYQQTPGQGLQFLFEYFSETQRNKGNFPGRFSGRQFSNSRSEMNVSTLELGDSALYLCASSSGPNYEQYFGPGTRLTVT.

This clonotype was recorded many times. The chain has TRBV24-1 and TRBJ2-1; D perhaps matches TRBD2 (5 bases). CDR3 length equals 16 residues. Per germline, CDR1 KGHDR and CDR2 SFDVKD. Trimming left V 2 bases short and J 4 bases short, with 14 bases between. CDR3 nucleotides: TGTGCCACCAGTGATTATGGAGAGGGTGGGTACAATGAGCAGTTCTTC. It yields the protein CATSDYGEGGYNEQFF.

This clonotype appeared many times. The gene calls are TRBV20-1 and TRBJ1-2, with D possibly being TRBD1 (5 bases). There are 14 residues in the CDR3. Germline V CDR1 and CDR2: DFQATT, SNEGSKA (reference sequence). V dropped 5 bases and J dropped 4 bases, with 17 bases sitting between them. In DNA form, the CDR3 reads TGCAGTGCTCCCCGGGCGGGGGTTGCCTATGGCTACACCTTC. Its protein product is CSAPRAGVAYGYTF.

This clonotype has ten or more counts. The rearrangement joins TRBV6-5 to TRBJ2-7, with 9 positions matching TRBD1. V was clipped by 2 bases and J by 2 bases; unmatched bases: 4. Germline-derived CDR1 and CDR2 are MNHEY and SVGAGI. There are 15 residues in the CDR3. The CDR3 DNA is TGTGCCAGCAGTTACGGGACAGGGACGACCTACGAGCAGTACTTC. This translates into CASSYGTGTTYEQYF.

The sample holds many counts of this clonotype. CDR3 sequence (DNA): TGCGCCAGCAGCCAAGTGGGAGGACAGTCCTACGAGCAGTACTTC. Its protein product is CASSQVGGQSYEQYF. The chain carries TRBV4-1 and TRBJ2-7; D may be TRBD1 or TRBD2 (6 bases each). V shed 1 base and J shed 1 base, with 11 bases lying between them. The CDR3 runs 15 residues. Germline CDR1 MGHRA, CDR2 YSYEKL.

This clonotype was recorded many times. V and J are TRBV29-1 and TRBJ1-5; the D is unclear. V was cut by 0 bases and J by 7 bases, with 7 bases left in between. The length of the CDR3 is 12 residues. Germline V gene data show CDR1 as SQVTM and CDR2 as ANQGSEA. The CDR3, as DNA: TGCAGCGTTGAAGAGGCGGGGCAGCCCCAGCATTTT. Translated: CSVEEAGQPQHF.

This clonotype was counted ten times or more. V gene TRBV20-1 combines with J gene TRBJ2-7; no definite D call. CDR1 DFQATT and CDR2 SNEGSKA come from the germline V gene (reference sequence). Trimming pared 3 bases from V and 0 bases from J, leaving 0 bases between. This CDR3 has 10 residues. The CDR3 DNA is TGCAGTGCTAGCTCCTACGAGCAGTACTTC. Protein sequence: CSASSYEQYF.

This clonotype was seen many times. The chain is built from TRBV20-1 and TRBJ2-1; 8 positions agree with TRBD2. The germline gives CDR1 DFQATT, CDR2 SNEGSKA (reference sequence). This CDR3 is built from 16 residues. The V segment lost 0 bases and the J segment 2 bases; nucleotides outside the gene matches: 6. This CDR3 is CSARDLGGVTYNEQFF. CDR3 nucleotides: TGCAGTGCTAGAGATCTCGGGGGGGTAACCTACAATGAGCAGTTCTTC.

This clonotype was picked up many times. The V call is TRBV18, the J call TRBJ1-6; tentative D call: TRBD1 (5 bases). The CDR3 has 14 residues. Trimming pared 3 bases from V and 7 bases from J, leaving 10 bases between. Germline lookup yields CDR1 KGHSH and CDR2 LQKENI. CDR3 in amino acids: CASSPGGENSPLHF. The DNA of the CDR3 is TGTGCCAGCTCACCCGGGGGGGAAAATTCACCCCTCCACTTT.

This clonotype has more than one count but fewer than ten. The rearrangement uses TRBV4-1 and TRBJ2-1; 7 bases line up with TRBD1. The ends lost 8 bases at V and 12 bases at J; junction bases unmatched: 13. The CDR3 contains 13 residues. CDR1 MGHRA and CDR2 YSYEKL come from the germline V gene. DNA for the CDR3: TGCGCCAGCGGAAAAGGGGGCGCGTGGGGGCAGTTCTTC. It codes for CASGKGGAWGQFF.

This clonotype was recorded at least ten times. The V gene is TRBV12-3 or TRBV12-4, the J gene TRBJ2-3; D is possibly TRBD1 or TRBD2 (5 bases each). The CDR3 has 15 residues. The V end was cut by 4 bases, the J end by 5 bases, with 16 bases between. As DNA, the CDR3 is TGTGCCAGCAGTTCCCCAGGCAAGAGGGGAGATACGCAGTATTTT. As protein: CASSSPGKRGDTQYF.

This clonotype has a count of ten or more. The chain recombines TRBV5-1 with TRBJ2-1; unclear D gene. The germline gives CDR1 SGHRS, CDR2 YFSETQ. CDR3 length: 12 amino acids. The V and J ends lost 5 bases and 10 bases respectively, with 13 bases between them. The CDR3 protein is CASSDGPGEQFF. The CDR3 DNA is TGCGCCAGCAGTGACGGCCCTGGCGAGCAGTTCTTC.

This clonotype was picked up many times. The V call is TRBV7-2, the J call TRBJ2-5; 10 nucleotides line up with TRBD2. CDR3 length: 13 amino acids. Germline CDR1 and CDR2: SGHTA and FQGNSA. The V and J ends lost 3 bases and 5 bases, in that order; junction bases with no gene match: 0. The CDR3 DNA reads TGTGCCAGCAGCTTGACTAGCGGGGAGACCCAGTACTTC. It specifies CASSLTSGETQYF. Together with reference TRBV7-2 and TRBJ2-5, the CDR3 gives the full variable domain: GAGVSQSPSNKVTEKGKDVELRCDPISGHTALYWYRQSLGQGLEFLIYFQGNSAPDKSGLPSDRFSAERTGGSVSTLTIQRTQQEDSAVYLCASSLTSGETQYFGPGTRLLVL.

This clonotype showed up many times. This chain links TRBV6-2 or TRBV6-3 with TRBJ1-1; D is unclear. The germline V and J ends were trimmed by 6 bases and 0 bases, with 23 bases remaining between them. Germline V gene data show CDR1 as MNHEY and CDR2 as SVGEGT. CDR3 length equals 18 residues. CDR3 in DNA: TGTGCCAGCAGCGCTCAACACAAGACCTCCTACATGAACACTGAAGCTTTCTTT. The encoded protein is CASSAQHKTSYMNTEAFF.

This clonotype was seen ten or more times. The genes are TRBV20-1 and TRBJ2-1, with D perhaps matching TRBD1 (6 bases). The V and J ends lost 1 base and 15 bases respectively, with 19 bases between them. The CDR3 is 13 residues long. CDR1 and CDR2 from the germline V gene are DFQATT and SNEGSKA (reference sequence). The CDR3: CSARGRDTLQLFF. The CDR3 region has the DNA TGCAGTGCTAGAGGCCGGGACACTCTTCAACTGTTCTTC.

In its sample, this clonotype was seen many times. The chain combines TRBV6-6 with TRBJ2-4; tentatively, D is TRBD1 (5 bases). V dropped 6 bases and J dropped 5 bases, with 17 bases sitting between them. Looked up from germline, CDR1 is MNHNY and CDR2 is SVGAGI (reference sequence). This CDR3 region has 15 residues. The chain's CDR3 is CASSPRTGAQNIQYF. Written as DNA, the CDR3 is TGTGCCAGCAGCCCGCGAACAGGAGCTCAAAACATTCAGTACTTC.

This clonotype was picked up many times. This CDR3 is CASSLKAPGPSTDTQYF. CDR3 DNA: TGTGCCAGCTCACTGAAGGCCCCGGGCCCAAGCACAGATACGCAGTATTTT. The chain employs TRBV18 and TRBJ2-3; D not certain. V was cut by 4 bases and J by 0 bases, with 17 bases left in between. Germline V gives CDR1 KGHSH, CDR2 LQKENI. The CDR3 spans 17 residues.

This clonotype showed up many times. The chain has TRBV5-1 and TRBJ2-3; D remains unclear. V was trimmed by 0 bases and J by 0 bases, leaving 11 bases between them. The germline gives CDR1 SGHRS, CDR2 YFSETQ. This CDR3 has 16 residues. The CDR3 protein is CASSLGRATSTDTQYF. CDR3 DNA sequence: TGCGCCAGCAGCTTGGGTCGGGCGACTAGCACAGATACGCAGTATTTT.

This clonotype was seen many times. The chain uses TRBV27 and TRBJ1-2; 7 nucleotides agree with TRBD1. The CDR3 covers 15 residues. Germline loops: CDR1 MNHEY, CDR2 SMNVEV (reference sequence). After removal of 5 bases from V and 9 bases from J, the junction contained 15 bases not matched to a gene. The CDR3: CASSPYGTVENSYTF. Here the CDR3 DNA reads TGTGCCAGCAGTCCATATGGGACAGTAGAAAATAGCTACACCTTC.

The sample holds many counts of this clonotype. The V call is TRBV6-6, the J call TRBJ2-1; no firm D call. Trimming pared 0 bases from V and 0 bases from J, leaving 3 bases between. In germline, CDR1 is MNHNY, CDR2 SVGAGI (reference sequence). There are 14 residues in the CDR3. The CDR3 here is CASSYSSSYNEQFF. The CDR3 region has the DNA TGTGCCAGCAGTTACTCTAGCTCCTACAATGAGCAGTTCTTC.

This clonotype occurred many times. The DNA of the CDR3 is TGCAGCGCGGGGAGTACCGGGACAGGGGTTTTTTACGAGCAGTACTTC. Amino acids: CSAGSTGTGVFYEQYF. The chain is built from TRBV20-1 and TRBJ2-7; 10 nucleotides align to TRBD1. CDR1 and CDR2 (germline): DFQATT, SNEGSKA (reference sequence). CDR3 length: 16 amino acids.

At least ten counts were recorded for this clonotype. The CDR3 here is CASRRTPGGYTEAFF. As DNA, the CDR3 is TGTGCCAGCAGGAGAACCCCAGGGGGATACACTGAAGCTTTCTTT. The rearrangement links TRBV6-6 to TRBJ1-1; 7 bases agree with TRBD1. CDR1 MNHNY and CDR2 SVGAGI come from the germline V gene (reference sequence). The CDR3 length is 15 residues. Losses at the gene ends were 6 bases for V and 3 bases for J; bases not matched to a gene: 10.

The sample holds many counts of this clonotype. CDR3 loop: CSARGTMGLEQYF. CDR3 in DNA: TGCAGTGCTAGAGGGACCATGGGCCTCGAGCAGTACTTC. The rearrangement joins TRBV20-1 to TRBJ2-7; no firm D call. Germline V gene lookup returns CDR1 DFQATT and CDR2 SNEGSKA (reference sequence). Trimming removed 1 base from V and 6 bases from J, with 13 bases in between. The CDR3 loop spans 13 amino acids.

The sample holds many counts of this clonotype. The chain couples TRBV12-3 or TRBV12-4 to TRBJ1-1; D not resolved. V was shortened by 7 bases and J by 2 bases, with 11 bases between the two germline ends. The CDR3 consists of 13 residues. The DNA of the CDR3 is TGTGCCAGCACGAAGGACCTAAACACTGAAGCTTTCTTT. Protein: CASTKDLNTEAFF.

For this clonotype: A read error is likely, as this CDR3 ends without the conserved phenylalanine or tryptophan. This chain connects TRBV18 to TRBJ1-1, with no clear D. Per the germline V gene, CDR1 is KGHSH and CDR2 is LQKENI. The CDR3 is 14 residues long. V was cut by 2 bases and J by 7 bases, with 14 bases left in between. The CDR3 here is CASSPWADENEAFS. Here the CDR3 DNA reads TGTGCCAGCTCACCATGGGCAGATGAAAATGAAGCTTTCTCT.

Many counts were recorded for this clonotype. The rearrangement uses TRBV5-6 and TRBJ1-2, with D possibly TRBD1 on 5 matching bases. This CDR3 spans 17 amino acids. V dropped 1 base and J dropped 11 bases, with 27 bases sitting between them. Germline V gene data show CDR1 as SGHDT and CDR2 as YYEEEE. CDR3 in DNA: TGTGCCAGCAGCTTGAATCTTTACTCCCAGGGCCCGACGGGGTACACCTTC. As protein: CASSLNLYSQGPTGYTF.

There are many counts of this clonotype. The V gene is TRBV12-3 or TRBV12-4, the J gene TRBJ2-3; the match to TRBD1 covers 11 bases. CDR3 length equals 16 residues. The V and J ends lost 6 bases and 2 bases, in that order; junction bases with no gene match: 7. The CDR3 reads CASSLGQGGFTDTQYF. For the CDR3, the DNA is TGTGCCAGCAGCTTGGGACAGGGGGGATTCACAGATACGCAGTATTTT.